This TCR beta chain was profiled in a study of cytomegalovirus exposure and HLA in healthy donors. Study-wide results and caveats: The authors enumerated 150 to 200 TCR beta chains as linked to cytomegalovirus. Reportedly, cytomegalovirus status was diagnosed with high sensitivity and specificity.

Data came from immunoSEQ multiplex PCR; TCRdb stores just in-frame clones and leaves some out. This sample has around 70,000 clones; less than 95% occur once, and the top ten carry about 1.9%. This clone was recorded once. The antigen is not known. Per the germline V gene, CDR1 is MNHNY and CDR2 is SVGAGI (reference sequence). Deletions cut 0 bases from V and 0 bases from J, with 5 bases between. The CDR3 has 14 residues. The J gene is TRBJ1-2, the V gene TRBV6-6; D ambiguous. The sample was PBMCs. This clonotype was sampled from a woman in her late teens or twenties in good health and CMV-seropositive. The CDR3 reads CASSYSEPNYGYTF. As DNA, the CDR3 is TGTGCCAGCAGTTACTCAGAGCCTAACTATGGCTACACCTTC.